This T cell receptor beta chain was profiled in a study of cytotoxic CD8 clonotypes in ibrutinib-treated CLL. Study in general: After a median roughly twelve months on treatment (6 to 36), response samples were drawn.

Produced via immunoSEQ multiplex PCR; TCRdb's table is partial and in-frame only. The sample shows just over 65,000 clones, roughly two thirds of them seen only once. Germline V gene lookup returns CDR1 SGHAT and CDR2 FQNNGV. CDR3 size: 14 residues. V was cut by 1 base and J by 1 base, with 8 bases left in between. This receptor was taken from a human donor with chronic lymphocytic leukemia. This sequence joins TRBV11-2 and TRBJ2-7, with D possibly called TRBD1 or TRBD2 (5 bases each). The specimen comprised PBMCs, sampled after 12 months of ibrutinib treatment. CDR3 coding DNA: TGTGCCAGCAGCTTAGGTGAGGGGTCCTACGAGCAGTACTTC. Translation: CASSLGEGSYEQYF.